These 22 T cell receptor beta chains share one sample of origin, sequenced in a study of T-cell reconstitution after alpha-beta-depleted transplantation in children. Library preparation (for TCRbeta) was performed with unique molecular identifiers. One entry per CDR3 protein, called by TCRdb with MiXCR from the PCR reads. This table holds a few hundred thousand distinct CDR3 sequences, 9.5% to 15% found once. The sequenced sample was PBMCs from the stem cell graft donor, obtained from the stem cell graft. The receptors originated from a human donor who donated a stem cell graft to a child with combined immunodeficiency.

The table lists this clonotype with many counts. The chain joins TRBV5-1 to TRBJ2-1; D call uncertain. Germline CDR1 is SGHRS and CDR2 is YFSETQ. Trimming stripped 0 bases from V and 5 bases from J, with 9 bases between. The CDR3 covers 14 residues. Here the CDR3 reads CASSLASGHNEQFF. The CDR3 bases are TGCGCCAGCAGCTTGGCAAGTGGACACAATGAGCAGTTCTTC.

The rearrangement joins TRBV11-2 to TRBJ2-1; 10 nucleotides align to TRBD2. Trimming at V came to 5 bases and at J to 4 bases, leaving 14 bases not matched to a gene. Germline V gives CDR1 SGHAT, CDR2 FQNNGV. The CDR3 is 18 amino acids. CDR3 region: CASSQGGRWTSGYNEQFF. The DNA of the CDR3 is TGTGCCAGCAGCCAAGGGGGACGGTGGACTAGCGGTTACAATGAGCAGTTCTTC.

The chain recombines TRBV20-1 with TRBJ2-3, with 7 positions matching TRBD1. The CDR3 is 10 residues long. Germline CDR1 and CDR2: DFQATT and SNEGSKA (reference sequence). CDR3 region: CMTGMGTQYF. CDR3 nucleotide sequence: TGCATGACAGGGATGGGTACGCAGTATTTT.

This clonotype has at least ten counts. As DNA, the CDR3 is TGCAGTGCTATATCCCGTACGGGGACTAGCGGGGTCACCGGGGAGCTGTTTTTT. Its translation is CSAISRTGTSGVTGELFF. The chain carries TRBV20-1 and TRBJ2-2, with 13 bases identical to TRBD2. Germline V gene sequence: CDR1 DFQATT, CDR2 SNEGSKA (reference sequence). The CDR3 length is 18 residues. The junction had 12 bases not matched to a gene; V was cut back by 4 bases and J by 4 bases.

This clonotype came up many times. The J gene is TRBJ2-3, the V gene TRBV7-2; D unresolved. Germline V gene sequence: CDR1 SGHTA, CDR2 FQGNSA. V was shortened by 5 bases and J by 8 bases, with 11 bases between the two germline ends. The CDR3 loop spans 12 amino acids. CDR3 DNA sequence: TGTGCCAGCAGCCGAGCCCCGGGTACGCAGTATTTT. As protein: CASSRAPGTQYF. Drawing the rest from reference TRBV7-2 and TRBJ2-3, the complete variable domain is GAGVSQSPSNKVTEKGKDVELRCDPISGHTALYWYRQSLGQGLEFLIYFQGNSAPDKSGLPSDRFSAERTGGSVSTLTIQRTQQEDSAVYLCASSRAPGTQYFGPGTRLTVL.

This clonotype was picked up many times. J is TRBJ1-4 and V is TRBV6-5; no reliable D call. V shed 2 bases and J shed 3 bases, with 13 bases lying between them. Per the germline V gene, CDR1 is MNHEY and CDR2 is SVGAGI. This CDR3 spans 16 amino acids. CDR3 bases: TGTGCCAGCAGTTACCACAGCCCAGCCTCTAATGAAAAACTGTTTTTT. It translates to CASSYHSPASNEKLFF.

V usage is TRBV4-2 and J usage is TRBJ2-1, with D possibly being TRBD1 or TRBD2 (6 bases each). CDR1 LGHNA and CDR2 YNFKEQ come from the germline V gene. Trimming took off 4 bases at V and 10 bases at J, with 23 bases between the two ends. The CDR3 consists of 16 residues. CDR3 sequence (DNA): TGTGCCAGCAGCCGCATCCGGGACACTCGAGCGGGCGAGCAGTTCTTC. This encodes CASSRIRDTRAGEQFF.

The V gene is TRBV7-8, the J gene TRBJ2-3; D gene uncertain. This CDR3 comprises 12 residues. Germline CDR1 SGHVS, CDR2 FQNEAQ. The V gene lost 6 bases and the J gene lost 8 bases, with 12 bases spanning the gap. CDR3 DNA: TGTGCCAGCAGTTTCCAACACCCTACGCAGTATTTT. Protein sequence: CASSFQHPTQYF.

This clonotype was counted once. A much larger clone differs by one base, so this may be a read error. This chain uses TRBV6-1 with TRBJ2-6; TRBD1 might be the D (5 bases). Germline V gene lookup returns CDR1 MNHNS and CDR2 SASEGT. V was cut by 10 bases and J by 0 bases, with 10 bases left in between. CDR3 size: 14 residues. The CDR3 sequence is CAIRVASGANVLTF. CDR3 sequence (DNA): TGTGCCATCAGGGTAGCCTCTGGGGCCAACGTCCTGACTTTC.

V is TRBV11-3 and J is TRBJ2-2; D not resolved. Germline V gene lookup returns CDR1 SGHNT and CDR2 YENEEA. The ends were cut back, 3 bases at V and 7 bases at J, with 9 bases in the middle. This CDR3 has 13 amino acids. CDR3 DNA sequence: TGTGCCAGCAGCTTTGGGATGAGCGGGGAGCTGTTTTTT. Its translation: CASSFGMSGELFF.

This clonotype was detected ten times or more. V is TRBV6-1 and J is TRBJ2-1; 10 bases align to TRBD1. The ends lost 6 bases at V and 7 bases at J; junction bases unmatched: 3. From germline, CDR1 is MNHNS and CDR2 SASEGT. The CDR3 loop spans 13 amino acids. Here the CDR3 reads CASRTGGLNEQFF. The CDR3 DNA follows: TGTGCCAGCAGGACAGGGGGCCTAAATGAGCAGTTCTTC.

This clonotype was observed at least ten times. CDR3 sequence: CASSQGLVNQPQHF. CDR3 bases: TGCGCCAGCAGCCAAGGTTTGGTAAATCAGCCCCAGCATTTT. The genes are TRBV4-3 and TRBJ1-5; D ambiguous. This CDR3 is built from 14 residues. CDR1 is LGHNA, CDR2 YSLEER, per germline. Deletions cut 1 base from V and 4 bases from J, with 8 bases between.

CDR3 loop: CASSLLLEVIYNEQFF. CDR3 coding DNA: TGTGCCAGCAGCTTATTGCTGGAAGTGATTTACAATGAGCAGTTCTTC. V gene TRBV7-9 combines with J gene TRBJ2-1, with D unresolved. Germline V lookup: CDR1 SEHNR, CDR2 FQNEAQ (reference sequence). The V end was cut by 2 bases, the J end by 4 bases, with 15 bases between. This CDR3 comprises 16 residues.

The rearrangement uses TRBV27 and TRBJ2-5; perhaps TRBD1 as D (6 bases). The CDR3 is 15 amino acids. Trimming left V 5 bases short and J 5 bases short, with 18 bases between. Germline V CDR1 and CDR2: MNHEY, SMNVEV (reference sequence). This CDR3 is CASSPLSGHWETQYF. In nucleotides, the CDR3 is TGTGCCAGCAGTCCACTCTCGGGACATTGGGAGACCCAGTACTTC.

The chain uses TRBV6-2 or TRBV6-3 and TRBJ2-2; 9 bases are a match to TRBD2. The germline gives CDR1 MNHEY, CDR2 SVGEGT. The ends lost 6 bases at V and 5 bases at J; junction bases unmatched: 7. The CDR3 is made up of 15 amino acids. The CDR3 DNA follows: TGTGCCAGCAGCCTGACTAGCGGAGTTACCGGGGAGCTGTTTTTT. Protein product: CASSLTSGVTGELFF.

This clonotype was counted a few times. This sequence joins TRBV5-6 and TRBJ1-1; D unclear. Trimming pared 4 bases from V and 1 base from J, leaving 8 bases between. Germline assignment: CDR1 SGHDT and CDR2 YYEEEE. This CDR3 has 13 residues. CDR3 DNA: TGTGCCAGCAGCCCGGCAGCGAACACTGAAGCTTTCTTT. Translation: CASSPAANTEAFF.

The chain uses TRBV7-3 and TRBJ1-1; 12 bases align to TRBD1. V dropped 8 bases and J dropped 1; count of bases not matched to a gene: 14. Germline CDR1 and CDR2: SGHTA and FQGTGA. This CDR3 is 18 amino acids long. CDR3: CASASMWGQGAPNTEAFF. CDR3 coding DNA: TGTGCCAGCGCTTCAATGTGGGGACAGGGGGCTCCGAACACTGAAGCTTTCTTT.

This clonotype occurred many times. The V gene is TRBV7-9, the J gene TRBJ1-2; the D is unclear. Germline-derived CDR1 and CDR2 are SEHNR and FQNEAQ (reference sequence). V was cut by 4 bases and J by 8 bases, with 14 bases left in between. The CDR3 is 13 amino acids. The CDR3 nucleotides read TGTGCCAGCAGCTCCGGGTCCCTCGGGGGCTACACCTTC. Amino acids: CASSSGSLGGYTF.

A few counts support this clonotype. At one end, the junction sequence differs from germline, possibly due to a read error. Here the CDR3 reads CASSLAGGPFHTDTQYF. CDR3 DNA: TGTGCCAGCAGTCTAGCGGGAGGGCCGTTCCACACAGATACGCAGTATTTT. The chain carries TRBV12-3 or TRBV12-4 and TRBJ2-3; 12 positions match TRBD2. The CDR3 is 17 amino acids.

The chain is built from TRBV5-4 and TRBJ1-2; 7 bases match TRBD1. The CDR3 length is 13 residues. The germline gives CDR1 SGHNT, CDR2 YYREEE (reference sequence). V was pared by 4 bases and J by 4 bases, with 4 bases of the junction left unmatched. The CDR3 region has the DNA TGTGCCAGCAGCCTTTGGACAGGCTATGGCTACACCTTC. Residues: CASSLWTGYGYTF.

Only one count was recorded for this clonotype. The chain combines TRBV20-1 with TRBJ1-1, with D maybe TRBD1 (6 bases). This CDR3 has 14 residues. Deletions cut 5 bases from V and 3 bases from J, with 16 bases between. CDR1 is DFQATT and CDR2 is SNEGSKA in the germline V gene (reference sequence). The CDR3, as DNA: TGCAGTGCTGGAAACAGGGAGGGATACACTGAAGCTTTCTTT. Amino acids: CSAGNREGYTEAFF.

At least ten counts were recorded for this clonotype. The chain couples TRBV24-1 to TRBJ2-5; 8 nucleotides align to TRBD1. The CDR3 spans 15 residues. J was trimmed by 4 bases and V by 4 bases; bases with no gene match: 7. The V gene's germline CDR1 is KGHDR and CDR2 SFDVKD. CDR3 protein: CATSDLDRAVETQYF. Here the CDR3 DNA reads TGTGCCACCAGTGACCTGGACAGGGCCGTAGAGACCCAGTACTTC.